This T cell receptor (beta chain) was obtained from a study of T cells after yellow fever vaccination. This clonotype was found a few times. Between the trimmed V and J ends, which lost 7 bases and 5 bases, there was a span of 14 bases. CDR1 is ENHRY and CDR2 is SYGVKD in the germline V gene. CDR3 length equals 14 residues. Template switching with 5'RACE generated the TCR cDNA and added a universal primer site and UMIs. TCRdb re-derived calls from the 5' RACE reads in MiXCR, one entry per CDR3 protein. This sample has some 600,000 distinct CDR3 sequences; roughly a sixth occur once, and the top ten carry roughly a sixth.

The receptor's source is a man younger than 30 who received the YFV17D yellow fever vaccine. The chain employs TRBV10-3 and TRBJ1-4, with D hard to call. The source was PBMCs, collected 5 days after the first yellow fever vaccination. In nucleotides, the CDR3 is TGTGCCATCATAACCACAGTTTTGAATGAAAAACTGTTTTTT. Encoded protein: CAIITTVLNEKLFF.